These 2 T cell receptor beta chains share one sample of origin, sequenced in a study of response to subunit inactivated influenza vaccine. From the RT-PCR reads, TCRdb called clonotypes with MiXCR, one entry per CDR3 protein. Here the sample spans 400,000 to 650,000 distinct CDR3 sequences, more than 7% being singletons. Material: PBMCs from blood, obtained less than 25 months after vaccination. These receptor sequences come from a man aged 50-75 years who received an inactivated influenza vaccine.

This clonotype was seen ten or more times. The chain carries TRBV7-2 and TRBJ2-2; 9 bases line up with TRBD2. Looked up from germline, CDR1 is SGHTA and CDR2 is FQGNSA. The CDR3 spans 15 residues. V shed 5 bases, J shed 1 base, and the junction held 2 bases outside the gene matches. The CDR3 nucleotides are TGTGCCAGCAGCCGAGCGGGAGGGAACACCGGGGAGCTGTTTTTT. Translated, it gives CASSRAGGNTGELFF.

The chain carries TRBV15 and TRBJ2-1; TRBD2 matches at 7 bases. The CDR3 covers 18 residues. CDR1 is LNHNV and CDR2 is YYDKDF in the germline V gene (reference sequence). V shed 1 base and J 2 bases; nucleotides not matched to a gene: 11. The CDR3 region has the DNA TGTGCCACCAGCAGAGTCCCGGCGGGAGATAGGACCTACAATGAGCAGTTCTTC. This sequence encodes CATSRVPAGDRTYNEQFF.